This TCR beta chain was recorded in a study of cytomegalovirus exposure and HLA in healthy donors. Study context: In a later analysis, it was reported that the approximately 120 validation repertoires had been produced on the same platform as the 500 to 750 repertoires belonging to the first cohort. General study points: In vitro data verified a few CMV-associated chains as specific for CMV antigens.

Only in-frame clones appear in the TCRdb table, and some are missing; sequencing was by immunoSEQ multiplex PCR. The table includes about 200,000 clones, approximately 85% detected once. As concerns this clone: Its antigen remains unidentified.

The CDR3 is made up of 15 amino acids. The V gene lost 1 base and the J gene lost 1 base, with 7 bases spanning the gap. The germline gives CDR1 SEHNR, CDR2 FQNEAQ (reference sequence). V is TRBV7-9 and J is TRBJ2-2, with D unresolved. Sequenced sample: PBMCs. The source of this sequence is a woman between 18 and 29 years old in good health and CMV-seronegative. The CDR3 coding sequence is TGTGCCAGCAGCTTAGTTCCCCAGAACACCGGGGAGCTGTTTTTT. This encodes CASSLVPQNTGELFF.